The 9 T cell receptor beta chains reported below all come from one sample, sequenced in a study of T cells in narcolepsy. Produced via immunoSEQ multiplex PCR; TCRdb's table is partial and in-frame only. Among tens of thousands of clones, approximately 88% were seen once, and the ten largest hold 1% to 1.5%. Sequencing input: CD45RA- memory CD4+ T cells from PBMCs. The origin of the receptors is a human donor with narcolepsy.

This clone is a singleton in its sample. This chain connects TRBV19 to TRBJ1-2; 9 bases agree with TRBD1. The germline V gene encodes CDR1 LNHDA and CDR2 SQIVND (reference sequence). The CDR3 sequence is 17 residues long. Trimming cost V 4 bases and J 4 bases; bases outside gene matches: 13. CDR3 coding DNA: TGTGCCAGTAGTACTCGACAGGGGGGGGCCCTCTTCTATGGCTACACCTTC. This translates into CASSTRQGGALFYGYTF.

The chain employs TRBV7-2 and TRBJ2-1, with 9 bases fitting TRBD1. Germline lookup yields CDR1 SGHTA and CDR2 FQGNSA. The trim removed 3 bases at V and 5 bases at J, leaving 5 bases unmatched. The CDR3 is 15 amino acids. CDR3: CASSFRQGGNNEQFF. The CDR3 nucleotides read TGTGCCAGCAGCTTTCGACAGGGGGGGAACAATGAGCAGTTCTTC.

The sample holds one count of this clone. This chain uses TRBV4-1 with TRBJ1-2; TRBD1 might be the D (5 bases). This CDR3 spans 15 amino acids. From germline, CDR1 is MGHRA and CDR2 YSYEKL. Trimming removed 3 bases at V and 8 bases at J, with 19 bases between. The CDR3 sequence: CASSHRGGAMGGYTF. The DNA for the CDR3 is TGCGCCAGCAGCCATAGGGGAGGGGCTATGGGAGGCTACACCTTC.

The chain carries TRBV5-1 and TRBJ2-2, with D tentatively TRBD1 or TRBD2 (5 bases each). The germline V gene encodes CDR1 SGHRS and CDR2 YFSETQ. The CDR3 runs 15 residues. Trimming took 4 bases from V and 2 from J, leaving 12 bases between them. DNA for the CDR3: TGCGCCAGCAGCCTGGGACCCACCAACACCGGGGAGCTGTTTTTT. Protein sequence: CASSLGPTNTGELFF.

V and J are TRBV7-2 and TRBJ1-3; D is unresolved. The V gene's germline CDR1 is SGHTA and CDR2 FQGNSA. The germline V and J ends were trimmed by 1 base and 5 bases, with 0 bases remaining between them. The CDR3 is 11 residues long. The CDR3 DNA is TGTGCCAGCAGCTTAGGAAACACCATATATTTT. Amino acid sequence: CASSLGNTIYF. The full variable domain, rest sourced from reference TRBV7-2 and TRBJ1-3, is GAGVSQSPSNKVTEKGKDVELRCDPISGHTALYWYRQSLGQGLEFLIYFQGNSAPDKSGLPSDRFSAERTGGSVSTLTIQRTQQEDSAVYLCASSLGNTIYFGEGSWLTVV.

This rearrangement joins TRBV6-1 to TRBJ1-5; no clear D. The V end was cut by 1 base, the J end by 7 bases, with 5 bases between. Germline CDR1 and CDR2: MNHNS and SASEGT. This CDR3 is built from 12 residues. CDR3 nucleotide sequence: TGTGCCAGCAGTGAAGAAGGCCAGCCCCAGCATTTT. Its translation: CASSEEGQPQHF.

The rearrangement uses TRBV7-2 and TRBJ1-5; D might be TRBD1 (5 bases). The CDR3 has 17 amino acids. V shed 1 base and J shed 5 bases, with 18 bases lying between them. CDR1 SGHTA and CDR2 FQGNSA come from the germline V gene. In DNA, the CDR3 is TGTGCCAGCAGCTTAGTTGGGTCTGGGGGAGGTTATCAGCCCCAGCATTTT. Protein product: CASSLVGSGGGYQPQHF.

The chain couples TRBV5-1 to TRBJ2-5, with D possibly matching TRBD2 (6 bases). CDR1 and CDR2 from the germline V gene are SGHRS and YFSETQ. The CDR3 runs to 16 residues. The germline V and J ends were trimmed by 0 bases and 1 base, with 13 bases remaining between them. CDR3 protein: CASSLVGGAGQETQYF. CDR3 sequence (DNA): TGCGCCAGCAGCTTGGTGGGAGGAGCGGGCCAAGAGACCCAGTACTTC.

This chain uses TRBV6-6 with TRBJ2-5, with a weak D call TRBD1 (6 bases). The DNA end is more similar to TRBJ2-7, so the J call may be wrong. There are 13 residues in the CDR3. CDR1 and CDR2 from the germline V gene are MNHNY and SVGAGI (reference sequence). CDR3 sequence: CASSDGTTYEQYF. In nucleotides, the CDR3 is TGTGCCAGCAGCGACGGGACAACCTACGAGCAGTACTTC.